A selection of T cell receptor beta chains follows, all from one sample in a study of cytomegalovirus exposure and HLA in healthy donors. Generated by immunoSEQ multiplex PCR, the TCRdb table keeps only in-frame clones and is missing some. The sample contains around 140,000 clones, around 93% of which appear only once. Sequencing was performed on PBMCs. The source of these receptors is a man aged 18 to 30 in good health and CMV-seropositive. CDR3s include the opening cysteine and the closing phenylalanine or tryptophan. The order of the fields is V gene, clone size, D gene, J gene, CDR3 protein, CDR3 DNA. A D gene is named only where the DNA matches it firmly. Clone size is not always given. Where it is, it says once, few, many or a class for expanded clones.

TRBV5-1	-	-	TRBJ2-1	CASSLVTGSSYNEQFF	TGCGCCAGCAGCTTGGTAACCGGGAGCTCCTACAATGAGCAGTTCTTC
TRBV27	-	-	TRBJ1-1	CASSLTVNTEAFF	TGTGCCAGCAGTTTGACAGTGAACACTGAAGCTTTCTTT
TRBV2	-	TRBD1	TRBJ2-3	CASSLGQGATDTQYF	TGTGCCAGCAGTCTGGGACAGGGCGCCACAGATACGCAGTATTTT
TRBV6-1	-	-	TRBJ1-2	CASSEASGYGYTF	TGTGCCAGCAGTGAAGCGTCAGGCTATGGCTACACCTTC
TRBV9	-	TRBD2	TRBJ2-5	CASSVTSGQETQYF	TGTGCCAGCAGCGTCACTAGCGGACAAGAGACCCAGTACTTC
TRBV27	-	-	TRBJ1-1	CASSYGGTEAFF	TGTGCCAGCAGTTACGGGGGCACTGAAGCTTTCTTT
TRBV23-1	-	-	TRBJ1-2	CASSQSCREYGYTF	TGCGCCAGCAGTCAATCCTGCAGGGAATATGGCTACACCTTC
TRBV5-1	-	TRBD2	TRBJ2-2	CASSPGTSGTNTGELFF	TGCGCCAGCAGCCCCGGGACTAGCGGGACGAACACCGGGGAGCTGTTTTTT
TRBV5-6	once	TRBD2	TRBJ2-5	CASVRSSGRYQETQYF	TGTGCCTCAGTGAGGTCTAGCGGCCGTTACCAAGAGACCCAGTACTTC
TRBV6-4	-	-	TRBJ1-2	CASSETVGYGYTF	TGTGCCAGCAGTGAGACAGTGGGCTATGGCTACACCTTC
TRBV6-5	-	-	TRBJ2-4	CASSGGDIQYF	TGTGCCAGCTCCGGGGGAGACATTCAGTACTTC
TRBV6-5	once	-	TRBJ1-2	CASRGEGHYGYTF	TGTGCCAGCAGGGGTGAGGGCCACTATGGCTACACCTTC